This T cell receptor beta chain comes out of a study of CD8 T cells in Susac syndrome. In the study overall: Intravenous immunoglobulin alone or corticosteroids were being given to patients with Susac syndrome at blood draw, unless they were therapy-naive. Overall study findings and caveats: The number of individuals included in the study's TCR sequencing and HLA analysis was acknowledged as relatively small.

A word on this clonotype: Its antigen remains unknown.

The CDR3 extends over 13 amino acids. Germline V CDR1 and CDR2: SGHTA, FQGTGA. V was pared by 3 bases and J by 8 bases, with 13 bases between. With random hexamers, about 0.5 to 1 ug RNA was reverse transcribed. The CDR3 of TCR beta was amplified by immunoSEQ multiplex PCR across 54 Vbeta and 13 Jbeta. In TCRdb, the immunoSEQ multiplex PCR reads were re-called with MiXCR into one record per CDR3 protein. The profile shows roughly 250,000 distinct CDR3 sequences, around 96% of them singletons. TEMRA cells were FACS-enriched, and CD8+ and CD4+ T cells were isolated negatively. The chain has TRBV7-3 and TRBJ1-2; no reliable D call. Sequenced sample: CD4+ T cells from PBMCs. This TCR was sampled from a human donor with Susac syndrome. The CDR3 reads CASSLSGAGGYTF. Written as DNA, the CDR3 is TGTGCCAGCAGCTTGTCGGGAGCCGGGGGCTACACCTTC.